The present entry profiles one TCR beta chain with its context. Its target antigen remains unknown. No qualities accompany the bases; no much larger clone lies one base away. The cysteine opens and the phenylalanine closes a CDR3 of 14 amino acids. Left in the record is the CDR3 DNA by itself, 42 bases read in frame from the first base. V loses 0 bases of germline sequence and J loses 4 bases, and the interval between the two ends is 8 bases. CDR1 and CDR2 (SGHRS, YFSETQ) derive from the germline V gene. The record originates from a study of cytomegalovirus exposure and HLA in healthy donors (dated by TCRdb to 2016 to 2017). The study in broad terms: An earlier analysis of several hundred of the donors reported 276 Gb of sequence data and around 120 million unique TCR beta sequences obtained from about 200 million T cells. On average, around 230,000 unique TCR beta nucleotide sequences were sequenced per donor among a few hundred genotyped donors of the cohort, with around 19% of those sequences being non-productive. The study was designed to test whether signatures of past pathogen exposure could be identified by cataloging public T cell receptors. Rather than drawing on any new phenotypic data, the later analysis identified candidate immune exposures from TCR beta sequences and the way those sequences occurred across donors. The study used immunosequencing to profile the T cell repertoires of approximately 630 subjects and linked those repertoires to cytomegalovirus serostatus. Along with the roughly 670-subject first cohort, a separate validation cohort of over a hundred different subjects was used. Typing coverage varied by locus: 629-630 donors for A, B, C, DRB1 and DQB1; approximately 500 for DQA1; approximately 570 for DPA1; around 490 for DPB1. Alongside the repertoire data, information on donor age, sex, ethnicity and CMV serostatus was compiled. Among the approximately 420 genotyped donors, around 81% belonged to the genetic ancestry cluster associated with self-reported Caucasian donors. All discovery cohort repertoires had been generated using a single sequencing platform. In an earlier analysis of about 590 of the donors, high-throughput TCR beta sequencing was used to judge whether each TCR beta V gene segment behaved as functional or pseudogenic. In a later genetic analysis, genome-wide SNP genotypes for about three fifths of the roughly 670 donors were used, and that subset was treated as a discovery cohort. To predict cytomegalovirus infection status, the study combined high-throughput TCR immunosequencing, statistical association of individual TCRs with disease status, and machine learning. In a later analysis, previously published TCR beta repertoires from 670 or so donors were re-analyzed and high-resolution HLA genotyping was added so that TCR occurrence patterns could be studied. HLA typing covered class I and class II loci at four-digit resolution. An early release that covered about 600 HLA-typed donors contained around 300 gigabases of sequencing data and 80 million or so unique TCR sequences. Because of strong linkage in the cohort, 4 to 6 DR-DQ haplotypes were treated as single units for association and clustering.

Preparation of the library involved the immunoSEQ multiplex PCR assay. The multiplex PCR relied on a mix of 60 forward primers for TCR Vbeta segments and 13 reverse primers for TCR Jbeta segments. The CDR3 region of rearranged TCR beta genes was amplified from genomic DNA by a multiplex PCR assay. Amplified TCR beta libraries were sequenced as 87-base-pair reads on the Illumina HiSeq System. The published analysis was carried out like this. A later analysis counted approximately 74 million unique TCR beta chains across the 666 repertoires, and 9 million to 14 million of these chains were shared by at least two donors. Raw reads were error-corrected and collapsed into unique sequences with a nearest-neighbor algorithm that merged closely related sequences to remove PCR and sequencing errors. V, D and J gene segments were assigned by aligning CDR3 sequences to IMGT reference sequences. For a sequence to be retained, a match of at least six nucleotides was required to both a V gene segment and a J gene segment. A rearrangement was called productive if the CDR3 had no stop codons and remained in frame with V and J, and every other rearrangement was called non-productive. Following IMGT convention, CDR3 was defined as the stretch from the second conserved V-encoded cysteine up to the conserved J-encoded phenylalanine. The earlier analysis of about 610 of the donors excluded sequences that lacked an unambiguous match to a single V gene segment. In an earlier analysis of several hundred of the donors, V segments were called functional above 56.7% productive rearrangements and were called segregating when the between-donor standard deviation exceeded 5%. A statistical classification framework was developed to diagnose cytomegalovirus status using the catalog of TCR beta chain sequences. In a later analysis, V and J genes were assigned by comparing TCR nucleotide sequences against IMGT/GENE-DB human TR gene sequences. Using the TCRdist pipeline, a later analysis assigned CDR3 sequences along with most-parsimonious VDJ recombination scenarios. A later analysis defined each TCR beta chain by its CDR3 amino acid sequence plus V-gene family, and excluded reads lacking a unique V-gene family. To address suspected cross-contamination and a sequencing artifact, a later analysis removed a few hundred highly shared, low-generation-probability nucleotide sequences. In a later analysis, a clonal expansion index for each public chain was calculated from normalized within-repertoire ranks of inferred template counts. In a later analysis, generation probabilities were computed with a VDJ recombination model fitted to out-of-frame rearrangements, and the resulting probabilities were checked against IGoR. In a later analysis, hypergeometric tests were used to score TCR-TCR, TCR-HLA and TCR-CMV co-occurrence, with a repertoire-size bias correction applied to TCR pairs. A later analysis estimated false discovery rates by permuting HLA or CMV assignments 20 times. In a later analysis, co-occurring TCRs were grouped with DBSCAN, and TCRdist sequence similarity was added when clustering was performed within HLA-allele-positive subsets. For co-occurrence clustering, repertoires with fewer than 30,000 or more than 120,000 public chains were excluded, along with 5 or 6 repertoires with anomalous nucleotide sharing. This is the immuneACCESS table as TCRdb keeps it, with only in-frame sequences that have V and J called. A part of the clones is gone; compared with another copy, unresolved V genes explain less than half, and the rest is unexplained. That table supplies the V and J calls and clone size; D and trimming were determined from the DNA. This sample is represented by roughly 38,000 clones; roughly nine tenths of them were singletons. The biggest ten clones account for 2% to 3% of the sample.

Findings and caveats that apply to the study as a whole: In a later analysis, most CMV-associated TCR beta chains were found to appear HLA-restricted, with HLA associations seemingly driven largely by CMV exposure. According to a later analysis, TCR association rates differed among HLA loci, with DRB1 alleles showing the most associated TCRs and HLA-C alleles showing the fewest. The study listed 164 TCR beta chains as associated with cytomegalovirus. V-gene and J-gene trimming of TCR beta chains was associated with a missense DCLRE1C variant in a later genetic analysis, and the association was replicated in an independent cohort. Because HLA typing was missing for some donors at each locus, association tests included only the typed subset. Linkage disequilibrium might explain the correlated functional status among segregating V segments, but an unknown experimental factor could not be ruled out. Roughly uniform sequencing depth across donors was assumed in presence/absence analyses, although this assumption may not hold. The classifier was reported to diagnose cytomegalovirus status with high specificity and sensitivity in both the original and validation cohorts. The authors suggested that the approach could potentially be generalized to other disease states and immunological phenotypes. Broadly in line with IMGT annotations, most TCR beta V segments showed up in productive rearrangements about 87% or about 30% of the time in an earlier analysis of 450 to 600 of the donors. In vitro tests confirmed that a few of the cytomegalovirus-associated TCR beta chains recognize cytomegalovirus antigens. Strong co-occurrence of HLA alleles, especially DR and DQ, made assigning TCR associations to individual alleles difficult. The earlier analysis of 587 of the donors excluded roughly 17 rarely observed V segments, including chromosome 9 orphons, because counts were too low. Across donors, most TCR sequences were observed very rarely, whereas some public TCRs were present in many individuals. At a false discovery rate of 0.05, a later analysis linked 16,951 TCR beta sequences to specific HLA alleles. Some IMGT-functional V segments, including TRBV6-2 and TRBV6-3, could not be told apart with the 87-base-pair reads, so those segments were excluded. In a later analysis, HLA-associated TCR beta chains were found to be more clonally expanded and to have lower generation probabilities than equally common non-associated chains. A further reported finding was that TCR beta sequences accurately predicted the HLA-A and HLA-B alleles for most subjects in the first cohort. In this cohort, only TCR beta chains were sequenced, and detectable features were limited by the absence of alpha or paired-chain data. A later analysis reported that several top co-occurrence clusters appeared linked to parvovirus B19, influenza, CMV and Epstein-Barr virus. The sequencing pipeline was judged likely to have produced a cluster of highly shared sequence variants as a technical artifact. Compared with the approximately 710-donor mean, donors in an Asian-associated ancestry cluster had fewer N-insertions in productive TCRs, according to a later genetic analysis. The only immune exposure information available for the cohort was CMV serostatus.

The cohort comprised several hundred healthy bone marrow donors. All cohort members were sampled while nominally healthy, although unrecorded immune exposures were likely present. The donor was CMV seronegative and was included in the group of a few hundred seronegative cohort members. Each donor provided a peripheral blood sample, and peripheral blood mononuclear cells were used for TCR beta sequencing. Genomic DNA was extracted from the blood cell samples with the Qiagen DNeasy Blood Extraction Kit. Recombination connected TRBV5-1 to TRBJ1-5; TRBD1 is a weak D gene call, 5 bases matching. The sample comprised PBMCs. This sequence originates from a woman between 18 and 29 years old in good health and CMV-seronegative. The nucleotide sequence is TGCGCCAGCAGCTTGGAGGGGCCTAATCAGCCCCAGCATTTT. This gives the protein CASSLEGPNQPQHF.